The present TCR beta chain was sequenced within a study of T cell responses to AZD1222 COVID-19 vaccine. Study-wide results and caveats: Following two doses of AZD1222, Spike-specific TCR breadth and depth rose. None of the repertoires were sampled until the peak T cell response had passed. Reportedly, nearly half of unique spike TCRs recognized epitopes outside B.1.351/B.1.1.7 mutations.

The CDR3 length is 15 residues. The germline V gene encodes CDR1 SGHRS and CDR2 YFSETQ. In this sample, this clone turned up once. Its specificity is unknown. The junction departs from the called germline gene at one end, perhaps through a read error. Sequenced by immunoSEQ multiplex PCR; TCRdb stores in-frame clones only, minus some. The top ten hold about 5% of the sample, which has over 130,000 clones, roughly 92% seen once. This specimen consisted of peripheral blood, obtained on day 0 of AZD1222 vaccination. V gene TRBV5-1 combines with J gene TRBJ2-6, with 7 bases that match TRBD2. The TCR comes from an adult in good health. DNA of the CDR3: TGCGCCAGTAGCTTGGGAGGGTTTGGGGCCAACGTCCTGACTTTC. Translated: CASSLGGFGANVLTF. The variable domain in full, with the rest retrieved from reference TRBV5-1 and TRBJ2-6, is KAGVTQTPRYLIKTRGQQVTLSCSPISGHRSVSWYQQTPGQGLQFLFEYFSETQRNKGNFPGRFSGRQFSNSRSEMNVSTLELGDSALYLCASSLGGFGANVLTFGAGSRLTVL.